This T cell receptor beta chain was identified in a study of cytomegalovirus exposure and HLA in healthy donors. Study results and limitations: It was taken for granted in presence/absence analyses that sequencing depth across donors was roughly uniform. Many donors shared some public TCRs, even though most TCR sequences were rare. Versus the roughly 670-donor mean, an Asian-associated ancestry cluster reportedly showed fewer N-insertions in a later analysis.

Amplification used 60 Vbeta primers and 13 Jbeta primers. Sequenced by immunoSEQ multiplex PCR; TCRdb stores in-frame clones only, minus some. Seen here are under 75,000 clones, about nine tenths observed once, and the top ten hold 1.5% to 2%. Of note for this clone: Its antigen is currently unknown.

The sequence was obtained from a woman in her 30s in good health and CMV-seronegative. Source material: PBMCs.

CDR3 in DNA: TGTGCCAGCAGTGACGCTGCGGGGTCTAGCACAGATACGCAGTATTTT. This codes for CASSDAAGSSTDTQYF. J is TRBJ2-3 and V is TRBV6-4; a weak D match, TRBD2 (6 bases). CDR1 MRHNA and CDR2 SNTAGT come from the germline V gene. V lost 2 bases to trimming and J lost 0 bases, with 12 bases between them. The CDR3 consists of 16 residues.